This paragraph reports one TCR beta chain. Which antigen it targets is not known. Base quality data are lacking; no much larger clone is found one base away. The trial excluded patients who had a history of autoimmune disease or were on systemic immunosuppression. In every dose cohort, peripheral blood was drawn for TCR sequencing at baseline, cycle 4 day 1, and cycle 7 day 1. The samples were taken from a phase I, first-in-human, multicenter, open-label dose-escalation trial of ivuxolimab. Adults with locally advanced or metastatic melanoma, renal cell, hepatocellular, or head and neck squamous cell carcinoma were enrolled in the trial. Before TCR sequencing, CD4+ and CD8+ T cells were separately sorted from peripheral blood. The germline V gene provides CDR1 SGHVS and CDR2 FNYEAQ. V lost 7 bases and J lost 6 bases, and the count of bases not matched to a germline gene is 12. CDR3 length: 15 amino acids, cysteine to phenylalanine. Only CDR3 DNA remains: 45 bases, in frame from the first base.

For sequencing of the TCRbeta CDR3 region, genomic DNA was extracted from the sorted cells. The immunoSEQ Assay was used for sequencing of TCRbeta CDR3 regions. Drawn from immuneACCESS, this table holds only the in-frame rearrangements with V and J called that TCRdb kept. Clones are partly lost; checked studies trace under half to an unresolved V gene and leave the rest unexplained. The sample table shows tens of thousands of clones, and around nine tenths are seen once. The top ten constitute 2% to 3% of the sample. This sample is part of a study of OX40 agonist ivuxolimab in advanced cancers. Describing the broader study: Ivuxolimab was a fully human IgG2 agonistic monoclonal antibody targeting the costimulatory receptor OX40 (CD134). Intravenous ivuxolimab was administered to patients every 2 weeks at six dose levels: 0.01, 0.1, 0.3, 1.5, 3 and 10 mg/kg. The dose-escalation cohort was 82.7% male with a mean age of around 62 years, ranging from 23 to 79. Prior anti-PD-1, anti-PD-L1 or anti-CTLA-4 therapy was permitted, and 40% to 50% of dose-escalation patients had received checkpoint inhibitors. Peripheral TCRbeta sequencing aimed to test whether ivuxolimab altered TCR sequence diversity and caused clonal T-cell expansion. Three dose-escalation patients achieved partial responses, one with hepatocellular carcinoma and two with cutaneous melanoma. Of the approximately 50 dose-escalation patients, hepatocellular carcinoma was present in 19, melanoma in some 15, renal cell carcinoma in 9 and head and neck cancer in 9. The paper reports the monotherapy dose-escalation portion (N ≈ 52 patients) of the phase I ivuxolimab trial. Points the paper makes about the study in general: In the 0.1-3.0 mg/kg groups, partial responders were among the patients with the lowest normalized peripheral clonal expansion, particularly in CD8+ T cells. Low levels of normalized T-cell clonal expansion were also seen in some patients who did not respond. At doses from 0.1 to 3.0 mg/kg, clonal expansion was seen in both CD4+ and CD8+ blood T cells between baseline and week 6. Which antigens the clonally expanded peripheral T cells were specific for was not determined. On average, CD8+ T cells showed more expanded clones than CD4+ T cells after ivuxolimab.

The receptor comes from an adult with an advanced solid tumor such as melanoma, head and neck, liver or kidney cancer. Sample: CD4+ or CD8+ T cells sorted from blood, taken in a trial of the OX40 agonist ivuxolimab. This chain joins TRBV7-6 to TRBJ2-7; TRBD1 aligns with 10 central bases. The CDR3 amino acid sequence is: CASTPFGQGGGEQYF. DNA sequence: TGTGCCAGCACCCCGTTCGGACAGGGGGGGGGCGAGCAGTACTTC. With the rest looked up from the reference TRBV7-6 and TRBJ2-7 genes rather than sequenced, the full variable domain is GAGVSQSPRYKVTKRGQDVALRCDPISGHVSLYWYRQALGQGPEFLTYFNYEAQQDKSGLPNDRFSAERPEGSISTLTIQRTEQRDSAMYRCASTPFGQGGGEQYFGPGTRLTVT.